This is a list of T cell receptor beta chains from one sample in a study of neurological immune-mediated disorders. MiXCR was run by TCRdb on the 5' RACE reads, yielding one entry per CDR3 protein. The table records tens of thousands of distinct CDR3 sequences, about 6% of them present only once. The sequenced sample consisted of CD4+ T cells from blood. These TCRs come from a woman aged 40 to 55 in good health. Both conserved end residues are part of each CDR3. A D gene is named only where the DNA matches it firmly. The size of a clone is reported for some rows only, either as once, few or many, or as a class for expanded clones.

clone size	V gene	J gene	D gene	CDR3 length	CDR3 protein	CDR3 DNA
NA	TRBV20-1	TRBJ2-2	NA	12	CSASPWSGELFF	TGCAGTGCTAGTCCTTGGTCCGGGGAGCTGTTTTTT
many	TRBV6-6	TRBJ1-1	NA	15	CASRDRPASNTEAFF	TGTGCCAGCAGAGACCGACCGGCCTCGAACACTGAAGCTTTCTTT
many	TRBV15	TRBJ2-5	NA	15	CATSRTGSAEETQYF	TGTGCCACCAGCAGAACAGGGTCGGCCGAAGAGACCCAGTACTTC
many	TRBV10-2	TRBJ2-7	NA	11	CASSDRYEQYF	TGCGCCAGCAGTGACCGGTACGAGCAGTACTTC
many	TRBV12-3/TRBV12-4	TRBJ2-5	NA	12	CASSSGLGTQYF	TGTGCCAGCAGTTCGGGTCTCGGGACCCAGTACTTC
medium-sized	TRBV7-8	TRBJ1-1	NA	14	CASSFASSSAEAFF	TGTGCCAGCAGCTTTGCCAGTTCTTCCGCTGAAGCTTTCTTT
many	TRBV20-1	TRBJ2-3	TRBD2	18	CSARPPGLAAAITDTQYF	TGCAGTGCTAGACCCCCGGGACTAGCGGCAGCCATCACAGATACGCAGTATTTT
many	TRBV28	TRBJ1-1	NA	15	CASSLWDRKNTEAFF	TGTGCCAGCAGTTTATGGGACAGAAAGAACACTGAAGCTTTCTTT
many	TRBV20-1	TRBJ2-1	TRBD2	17	CSARNPGTSGSQNEQFF	TGCAGTGCTAGAAATCCCGGGACTAGCGGGAGTCAGAATGAGCAGTTCTTC
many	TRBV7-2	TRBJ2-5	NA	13	CASSQQRGETQYF	TGTGCCAGCAGCCAACAAAGGGGGGAGACCCAGTACTTC
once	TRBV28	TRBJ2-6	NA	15	CASSVQGTGANVLTF	TGTGCCAGCAGTGTGCAGGGAACTGGGGCCAACGTCCTGACTTTC
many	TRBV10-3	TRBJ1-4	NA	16	CAIPQGGAVINEKLFF	TGTGCCATCCCCCAAGGGGGGGCAGTTATAAATGAAAAACTGTTTTTT
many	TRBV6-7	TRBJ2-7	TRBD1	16	CASSLVAGTGVHEQYF	TGTGCCAGCAGTCTCGTGGCTGGGACAGGGGTTCACGAGCAGTACTTC
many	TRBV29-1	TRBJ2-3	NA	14	CSAEGRVRTDTQYF	TGCAGCGCCGAGGGGCGGGTACGGACAGATACGCAGTATTTT
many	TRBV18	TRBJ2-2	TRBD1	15	CASSLDRAPTGELFF	TGTGCCAGCTCACTGGACAGGGCCCCCACCGGGGAGCTGTTTTTT
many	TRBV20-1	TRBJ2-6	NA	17	CSAWAAGEISGANVLTF	TGCAGTGCTTGGGCGGCAGGGGAAATCTCTGGGGCCAACGTCCTGACTTTC
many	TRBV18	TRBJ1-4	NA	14	CASSPSRGSEKLFF	TGTGCCAGCTCACCCTCCAGGGGATCTGAAAAACTGTTTTTT
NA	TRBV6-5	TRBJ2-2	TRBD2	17	CASSYVASGPNTGELFF	TGTGCCAGCAGTTACGTGGCTAGCGGCCCGAACACCGGGGAGCTGTTTTTT
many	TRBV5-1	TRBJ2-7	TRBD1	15	CASSPYDRAGYEQYF	TGCGCCAGCAGCCCCTACGACAGGGCGGGCTACGAGCAGTACTTC
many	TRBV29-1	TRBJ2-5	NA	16	CSVEGARAGGGETQYF	TGCAGCGTTGAAGGGGCGCGGGCAGGGGGGGGAGAGACCCAGTACTTC